A selection of T cell receptor beta chains follows, all from one sample in a study of beta chain features in type 1 diabetes. The assay was immunoSEQ multiplex PCR, and TCRdb's table has in-frame clones only and misses some. Here the sample spans about 140,000 clones, about 10% being singletons. Input material: naive CD4+ T cells from blood. These receptors were collected from a man between 18 and 29 years old in good health. Each CDR3 is given with its conserved first and last residue. The D gene is left open where the match is weak. Only some rows state a clone size, as once, few, many or a class for expanded clones.

TRBD2 | TRBJ2-3 | 16 | TRBV5-1 | few | CASSPTSGGAQDTQYF | TGCGCCAGCAGCCCAACTAGCGGGGGGGCCCAAGATACGCAGTATTTT
NA | TRBJ2-7 | 15 | TRBV27 | few | CASKRLPGIRYEQYF | TGTGCCAGCAAGCGTCTCCCCGGGATCCGGTACGAGCAGTACTTC
NA | TRBJ1-2 | 14 | TRBV6-6 | NA | CASRDLGNHYGYTF | TGTGCCAGCAGAGACCTCGGGAATCACTATGGCTACACCTTC
NA | TRBJ2-5 | 14 | TRBV5-4 | NA | CASSLGRSQETQYF | TGTGCCAGCAGCTTGGGGAGAAGCCAAGAGACCCAGTACTTC
TRBD1 | TRBJ1-4 | 18 | TRBV5-1 | NA | CASSKDREPYSTNEKLFF | TGCGCCAGCAGCAAGGACAGGGAGCCATATTCAACTAATGAAAAACTGTTTTTT
TRBD1 | TRBJ2-1 | 16 | TRBV10-1 | NA | CASSVSGTGTYNEQFF | TGCGCCAGCAGTGTTTCCGGGACAGGGACCTACAATGAGCAGTTCTTC
TRBD1 | TRBJ2-4 | 14 | TRBV5-1 | few | CASSSTGTKNIQYF | TGCGCCAGCAGCTCGACAGGGACCAAAAACATTCAGTACTTC
TRBD2 | TRBJ2-5 | 16 | TRBV5-1 | NA | CASSGERGLTGETQYF | TGCGCCAGCAGCGGAGAGCGGGGCTTAACGGGGGAGACCCAGTACTTC
NA | TRBJ2-7 | 15 | TRBV25-1 | NA | CASSESGGWTYEQYF | TGTGCCAGCAGTGAATCTGGGGGGTGGACCTACGAGCAGTACTTC
TRBD1 | TRBJ1-5 | 17 | TRBV7-9 | few | CASSFARGLGGNQPQHF | TGTGCCAGCAGCTTTGCCAGGGGGCTAGGTGGCAATCAGCCCCAGCATTTT